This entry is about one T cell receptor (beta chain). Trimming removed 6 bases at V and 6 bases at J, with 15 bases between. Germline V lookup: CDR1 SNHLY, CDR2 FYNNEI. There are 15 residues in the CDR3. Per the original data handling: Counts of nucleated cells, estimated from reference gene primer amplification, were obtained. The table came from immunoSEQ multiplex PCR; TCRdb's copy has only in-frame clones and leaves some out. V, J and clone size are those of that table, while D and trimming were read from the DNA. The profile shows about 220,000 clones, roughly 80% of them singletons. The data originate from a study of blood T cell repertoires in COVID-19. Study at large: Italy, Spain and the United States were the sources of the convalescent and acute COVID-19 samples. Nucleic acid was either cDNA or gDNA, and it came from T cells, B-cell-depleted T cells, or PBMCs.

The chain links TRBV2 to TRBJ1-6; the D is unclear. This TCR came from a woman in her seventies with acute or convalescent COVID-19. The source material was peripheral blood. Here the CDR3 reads CASRAQTKPNSPLHF. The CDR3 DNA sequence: TGTGCCAGCAGGGCCCAGACAAAGCCTAATTCACCCCTCCACTTT.